Below are 5 T cell receptor beta chains sequenced from a single sample in a study of cytomegalovirus exposure and HLA in healthy donors. PCR primers comprised 60 Vbeta and 13 Jbeta primers. The repertoire was sequenced with immunoSEQ multiplex PCR; TCRdb's copy has only in-frame clones and lacks some. Here the sample spans about 300,000 clones, roughly 90% being singletons. Sequenced input: PBMCs. The receptors derive from a man aged 35 to 55 in good health and CMV-seropositive.

This clone was recorded a few times. The germline gene is not matched at one end of the junction; a read error may be the cause. The same CDR3 arises from other DNA sequences in this sample as well. The CDR3 sequence is CASSPGLGTEAFF. The CDR3 nucleotides are TGTGCTAGCAGCCCAGGGTTGGGCACTGAAGCTTTCTTT. V usage is TRBV7-7 and J usage is TRBJ1-1; D is perhaps TRBD1 (5 bases). The CDR3 is 13 residues long. The germline gives CDR1 SSHAT, CDR2 FNYEAQ (reference sequence). The full variable domain, rest sourced from reference TRBV7-7 and TRBJ1-1, is GAGVSQSPRYKVTKRGQDVTLRCDPISSHATLYWYQQALGQGPEFLTYFNYEAQPDKSGLPSDRFSAERPEGSISTLTIQRTEQRDSAMYRCASSPGLGTEAFFGQGTRLTVV.

V gene TRBV7-9 combines with J gene TRBJ1-5; the D gene is possibly TRBD1 (6 bases). The CDR3 extends over 15 amino acids. Trimming left V 1 base short and J 3 bases short, with 10 bases between. Germline V lookup: CDR1 SEHNR, CDR2 FQNEAQ (reference sequence). This CDR3 reads CASSLGTANNQPQHF. The CDR3 bases are TGTGCCAGCAGCTTAGGGACAGCGAACAATCAGCCCCAGCATTTT. The variable domain in full, completed from reference TRBV7-9 and TRBJ1-5, reads DTGVSQNPRHKITKRGQNVTFRCDPISEHNRLYWYRQTLGQGPEFLTYFQNEAQLEKSRLLSDRFSAERPKGSFSTLEIQRTEQGDSAMYLCASSLGTANNQPQHFGDGTRLSIL.

CDR3 DNA sequence: TGCGCCAGCAGCTCCCCCGAGGTAGCGGGAGTCTACAATGAGCAGTTCTTC. It yields the protein CASSSPEVAGVYNEQFF. This chain joins TRBV5-1 and TRBJ2-1, with TRBD2 identical over 9 bases. Germline CDR1 is SGHRS and CDR2 is YFSETQ. The CDR3 contains 17 residues. The ends lost 3 bases at V and 3 bases at J; junction bases unmatched: 10.

The chain carries TRBV20-1 and TRBJ1-4; D unresolved. There are 11 residues in the CDR3. From germline, CDR1 is DFQATT and CDR2 SNEGSKA (reference sequence). V lost 5 bases and J lost 4, with 5 bases in between. CDR3 protein: CSASDNEKLFF. The CDR3 DNA is TGCAGTGCTTCAGATAATGAAAAACTGTTTTTT.

V is TRBV27 and J is TRBJ2-7, with D unclear. Germline CDR1 and CDR2: MNHEY and SMNVEV (reference sequence). The V gene lost 3 bases and the J gene lost 3 bases, with 12 bases spanning the gap. The CDR3 runs to 14 residues. CDR3 bases: TGTGCCAGCAGTTTGTCGCCTTCACTCTACGAGCAGTACTTC. This encodes CASSLSPSLYEQYF.